The rows below give T cell receptor beta chains drawn from one sample of a study of shared clonotypes between healthy human individuals. TCRdb's table, derived via immunoSEQ multiplex PCR, lists solely in-frame clones and lacks some. The sample yields about 2.2 million clones, 85% to 95% seen once. Sequencing was performed on naive CD8+ T cells from PBMCs. All receptors come from a man aged 18 to 30 in good health. Some clones in this sample may be carry-over from other donors' samples. Both conserved end residues are part of each CDR3. The order of the fields is J gene, V gene, CDR3 length, D gene, clone size, CDR3 protein, CDR3 DNA. A D gene is named only where the DNA matches it firmly. Only part of the rows carry a size: once, few, many, or a class if the clone is expanded.

J: TRBJ1-2
V: TRBV19
length: 13
D: .
size: .
CDR3: CASSPGSDYGYTF
DNA: TGTGCCAGTAGTCCGGGATCGGACTATGGCTACACCTTC

J: TRBJ1-1
V: TRBV19
length: 14
D: .
size: .
CDR3: CASSTRRENTEAFF
DNA: TGTGCCAGTAGTACCCGAAGGGAGAACACTGAAGCTTTCTTT

J: TRBJ2-7
V: TRBV30
length: 13
D: .
size: many
CDR3: CAWSRGGPYEQYF
DNA: TGTGCCTGGAGTAGGGGGGGCCCATACGAGCAGTACTTC

J: TRBJ1-5
V: TRBV9
length: 15
D: TRBD1
size: .
CDR3: CASSWTGARDQPQHF
DNA: TGTGCCAGCAGCTGGACAGGGGCCCGGGATCAGCCCCAGCATTTT

J: TRBJ2-2
V: TRBV4-2
length: 15
D: .
size: .
CDR3: CASSQDAGITGELFF
DNA: TGTGCCAGCAGCCAAGATGCAGGGATCACCGGGGAGCTGTTTTTT

J: TRBJ1-1
V: TRBV19
length: 12
D: .
size: few
CDR3: CASSIAGTEAFF
DNA: TGTGCCAGTAGTATAGCGGGCACTGAAGCTTTCTTT

J: TRBJ2-7
V: TRBV28
length: 13
D: TRBD1
size: .
CDR3: CASSLQGAYEQYF
DNA: TGTGCCAGCAGTTTACAGGGGGCCTACGAGCAGTACTTC

J: TRBJ2-7
V: TRBV6-1
length: 15
D: TRBD2
size: .
CDR3: CASRELAGGLHEQYF
DNA: TGTGCCAGCAGAGAGCTAGCGGGAGGCCTGCACGAGCAGTACTTC

J: TRBJ1-1
V: TRBV5-5
length: 11
D: .
size: .
CDR3: CASSAQLEAFF
DNA: TGTGCCAGCAGCGCACAGCTTGAAGCTTTCTTT

J: TRBJ2-7
V: TRBV10-2
length: 12
D: .
size: .
CDR3: CASAVFAYEQYF
DNA: TGCGCCAGCGCGGTCTTCGCCTACGAGCAGTACTTC

J: TRBJ2-7
V: TRBV30
length: 14
D: TRBD2
size: few
CDR3: CAWSVGSGAYEQYF
DNA: TGTGCCTGGAGTGTAGGGAGCGGGGCCTACGAGCAGTACTTC

J: TRBJ1-5
V: TRBV12-5
length: 13
D: .
size: .
CDR3: CASGLAVNQPQHF
DNA: TGTGCTAGTGGTTTGGCGGTGAATCAGCCCCAGCATTTT

J: TRBJ2-7
V: TRBV7-8
length: 13
D: .
size: .
CDR3: CASSPGRAYEQYF
DNA: TGTGCCAGCAGTCCTGGCCGAGCCTACGAGCAGTACTTC

J: TRBJ2-5
V: TRBV9
length: 15
D: TRBD2
size: .
CDR3: CASSASAGAGETQYF
DNA: TGTGCCAGCAGCGCCTCTGCGGGAGCGGGGGAGACCCAGTACTTC

J: TRBJ2-3
V: TRBV4-3
length: 15
D: TRBD2
size: .
CDR3: CASSLLAGDVDTQYF
DNA: TGCGCCAGCAGCCTACTAGCGGGAGACGTAGATACGCAGTATTTT

J: TRBJ1-1
V: TRBV19
length: 15
D: TRBD1
size: .
CDR3: CAIRPGGEMNTEAFF
DNA: TGTGCCATCAGACCAGGGGGAGAGATGAACACTGAAGCTTTCTTT

J: TRBJ2-1
V: TRBV12-5
length: 14
D: TRBD2
size: .
CDR3: CASLSGSSYNEQFF
DNA: TGTGCTAGTCTTAGCGGGAGCTCCTACAATGAGCAGTTCTTC

J: TRBJ2-1
V: TRBV7-2
length: 13
D: .
size: .
CDR3: CASSLVSYDEQFF
DNA: TGTGCCAGCAGCTTAGTTAGCTACGATGAGCAGTTCTTC

J: TRBJ2-1
V: TRBV9
length: 12
D: TRBD2
size: .
CDR3: CASSPNSGRQFF
DNA: TGTGCCAGCAGCCCCAATAGCGGGAGGCAGTTCTTC

J: TRBJ2-1
V: TRBV11-2
length: 15
D: .
size: .
CDR3: CASSLAGNSYNEQFF
DNA: TGTGCCAGCAGCTTAGCGGGGAACTCCTACAATGAGCAGTTCTTC

J: TRBJ2-3
V: TRBV4-3
length: 14
D: .
size: .
CDR3: CASSQASAADTQYF
DNA: TGCGCCAGCAGCCAAGCCAGCGCAGCCGATACGCAGTATTTT

J: TRBJ2-3
V: TRBV28
length: 12
D: .
size: .
CDR3: CASSLGSDTQYF
DNA: TGTGCCAGCAGTTTGGGGTCAGATACGCAGTATTTT

J: TRBJ2-5
V: TRBV29-1
length: 16
D: TRBD2
size: .
CDR3: CSVETASGRPMETQYF
DNA: TGCAGCGTTGAAACGGCTAGCGGGAGGCCCATGGAGACCCAGTACTTC

J: TRBJ2-2
V: TRBV7-6
length: 13
D: TRBD1
size: .
CDR3: CASSWTGPGELFF
DNA: TGTGCCAGCAGCTGGACAGGGCCCGGGGAGCTGTTTTTT

J: TRBJ2-1
V: TRBV4-1
length: 16
D: TRBD1
size: .
CDR3: CASSQEDRQAYNEQFF
DNA: TGCGCCAGCAGCCAAGAGGACAGGCAAGCTTACAATGAGCAGTTCTTC

J: TRBJ2-7
V: TRBV6-1
length: 14
D: .
size: .
CDR3: CASSARGAPLEQYF
DNA: TGTGCCAGCAGTGCCCGGGGAGCCCCACTGGAGCAGTACTTC

J: TRBJ1-2
V: TRBV4-1
length: 16
D: TRBD1
size: .
CDR3: CASTQLRDSPFRGYTF
DNA: TGCGCCAGCACACAACTCCGGGACAGTCCTTTTCGGGGCTACACCTTC

J: TRBJ2-3
V: TRBV7-9
length: 12
D: .
size: .
CDR3: CASSSLGDTQYF
DNA: TGTGCCAGCAGCTCCTTGGGGGATACGCAGTATTTT

J: TRBJ2-3
V: TRBV27
length: 13
D: .
size: once
CDR3: CASSTRGTDTQYF
DNA: TGTGCCAGCAGTACCCGCGGCACAGATACGCAGTATTTT

J: TRBJ1-2
V: TRBV29-1
length: 12
D: TRBD1
size: .
CDR3: CSGRGTGSFDTF
DNA: TGCAGCGGCCGGGGGACAGGGTCATTTGACACCTTC

J: TRBJ2-1
V: TRBV6-6
length: 16
D: TRBD2
size: .
CDR3: CASSLSRAGAYNEQFF
DNA: TGTGCCAGCAGTTTGTCGAGAGCGGGAGCTTACAATGAGCAGTTCTTC

J: TRBJ2-7
V: TRBV27
length: 14
D: TRBD2
size: .
CDR3: CASSLFGLAYEQYF
DNA: TGTGCCAGCAGTTTATTCGGACTAGCCTACGAGCAGTACTTC

J: TRBJ2-6
V: TRBV5-6
length: 18
D: .
size: .
CDR3: CASSLGGTWRSGANVLTF
DNA: TGTGCCAGCAGCTTGGGGGGAACCTGGCGCTCTGGGGCCAACGTCCTGACTTTC